This T cell receptor (beta chain) stems from a study of T cell responses to AZD1222 COVID-19 vaccine. Whole-study results and caveats: Unmutated regions of variants are reportedly targeted by nearly half of spike-specific TCRs. Among the donors, most were white British and more were female, and clonal diversity was possibly underestimated.

Clones were sequenced by immunoSEQ multiplex PCR, and TCRdb holds only the in-frame ones, with some missing. The sample records 250,000 or so clones, more than 85% being singletons. CDR1 SGHAT and CDR2 FQDESV come from the germline V gene (reference sequence). CDR3 length equals 14 residues. The ends lost 5 bases at V and 2 bases at J; junction bases unmatched: 6. Turning to this clone: Its target is unknown.

Sequenced material: peripheral blood, taken on day 0 of AZD1222 vaccination. V usage is TRBV11-1 and J usage is TRBJ2-7; 7 bases align to TRBD1. The sequence derives from an adult in good health. CDR3: CASSNRGDTYEQYF. For the CDR3, the DNA is TGTGCCAGCAGCAACAGGGGTGATACCTACGAGCAGTACTTC.